The entry that follows covers one T cell receptor beta chain sequence. What it recognizes is unknown. The record originates from a study of cytomegalovirus exposure and HLA in healthy donors. Study results and caveats: Immune exposure information available was restricted to CMV serostatus. It is likely that the observed cluster of highly shared sequence variants was a sequencing artifact. Most of the TCR beta V segments (in an earlier analysis) were productive either about 87% or about 30% of the time. The dataset shows that most TCR sequences were rare, while some public TCRs occurred in many donors.

The germline V gene has CDR1 LNHDA and CDR2 SQIVND (reference sequence). The CDR3 sequence is 19 residues long. V dropped 1 base and J dropped 3; count of bases not matched to a gene: 16. The PCR used 60 Vbeta and 13 Jbeta primers. Generated by immunoSEQ multiplex PCR, the TCRdb table keeps only in-frame clones and is missing some. In the table there are about 160,000 clones, more than 60% of which are singletons. The chain employs TRBV19 and TRBJ2-7; TRBD1 matches 9 bases. The clonotype comes from a man aged 40-49 years in good health and CMV-seronegative. Sequencing input: PBMCs. CDR3 nucleotides: TGTGCCAGTAGTATAGTAGGGACAGGGTGGTCCACAAACAACTACGAGCAGTACTTC. Translated, it gives CASSIVGTGWSTNNYEQYF.